The 11 T cell receptor beta chains in this list originate from one sample, sequenced in a study of T cell responses to AZD1222 COVID-19 vaccine. The repertoire was sequenced with immunoSEQ multiplex PCR; TCRdb's copy has only in-frame clones and lacks some. Found here are approximately 130,000 clones, roughly 82% of them singletons; the top ten hold about 29%. Sequenced here: peripheral blood, sampled 28 days after the second AZD1222 dose. Every receptor here comes from an adult who received the AZD1222 COVID-19 vaccine.

The V gene is TRBV5-3, the J gene TRBJ1-2; D gene uncertain. TRBV5-3 is marked as an open reading frame, function uncertain. The CDR3 runs to 14 residues. V was trimmed by 0 bases and J by 6 bases, leaving 12 bases between them. The DNA of the CDR3 is TGTGCCAGAAGCTTGGTAATTTTGGATAATGGCTACACCTTC. It encodes CARSLVILDNGYTF.

The chain is built from TRBV2 and TRBJ1-3; D is perhaps TRBD1 (6 bases). V lost 7 bases to trimming and J lost 7 bases, with 20 bases between them. The CDR3 extends over 15 amino acids. Germline CDR1 is SNHLY and CDR2 is FYNNEI. The CDR3, as DNA: TGTGCCAGCATCGGGACACTTACGGGGGTGAACACCATATATTTT. This sequence encodes CASIGTLTGVNTIYF.

Only one count was recorded for this clone. J is TRBJ2-5 and V is TRBV7-2, with D unresolved. Trimming took off 3 bases at V and 5 bases at J, with 10 bases between the two ends. The CDR3 totals 13 residues. Germline loops: CDR1 SGHTA, CDR2 FQGNSA. The CDR3 DNA reads as TGTGCCAGCAGCTTTATATTAGCCGAGACCCAGTACTTC. It codes for CASSFILAETQYF.

The V call is TRBV10-3, the J call TRBJ1-4; maybe TRBD1 (5 bases). This CDR3 has 16 amino acids. V dropped 7 bases and J dropped 6 bases, with 21 bases sitting between them. Germline V CDR1 and CDR2: ENHRY, SYGVKD. The CDR3 protein is CAIICTSDRRDEKLFF. CDR3 nucleotides: TGTGCCATCATCTGCACATCAGACAGACGTGATGAAAAACTGTTTTTT.

The chain is built from TRBV5-4 and TRBJ2-5; a possible D gene is TRBD1 (5 bases). The CDR3 has 13 residues. Looked up from germline, CDR1 is SGHNT and CDR2 is YYREEE (reference sequence). This chain's CDR3 is CGLQSQGQETQYF. CDR3 DNA sequence: TGTGGCCTTCAAAGCCAGGGCCAAGAGACCCAGTACTTC.

This chain connects TRBV7-9 to TRBJ2-7, with D perhaps matching TRBD1 or TRBD2 (6 bases each). V lost 1 base to trimming and J lost 3 bases, with 13 bases between them. The CDR3 runs to 15 residues. Germline V gene data show CDR1 as SEHNR and CDR2 as FQNEAQ (reference sequence). The CDR3: CASSLGAGHNYEQYF. The CDR3 region has the DNA TGTGCCAGCAGCTTAGGGGCGGGACACAACTACGAGCAGTACTTC.

The J gene is TRBJ1-3, the V gene TRBV5-1, with D possibly matching TRBD1 (6 bases). The germline V and J ends were trimmed by 7 bases and 2 bases, with 13 bases remaining between them. Germline loops: CDR1 SGHRS, CDR2 YFSETQ. The CDR3 covers 14 residues. This CDR3 is CASQEQGTGNTIYF. CDR3 nucleotide sequence: TGCGCCAGCCAGGAACAGGGAACTGGAAACACCATATATTTT.

DNA of the CDR3: TGTGCCAGCAGTTACATGGCAGGGGGCGGTAACTATGGCTACACCTTC. Its protein is CASSYMAGGGNYGYTF. The chain has TRBV6-5 and TRBJ1-2; TRBD1 aligns across 8 bases. The V segment lost 2 bases and the J segment 1 base; nucleotides outside the gene matches: 6. CDR3 size: 16 residues. Looked up from germline, CDR1 is MNHEY and CDR2 is SVGAGI.

The chain carries TRBV3-1 (or the pseudogene TRBV3-2) and TRBJ1-6; a possible D gene is TRBD1 (5 bases). The germline V gene has CDR1 LGHDT and CDR2 YNNKEL (reference sequence). The CDR3 is 15 residues long. Trimming removed 1 base from V and 4 bases from J, with 8 bases in between. The CDR3 here is CASSQGQGYNSPLHF. The CDR3 DNA reads as TGTGCCAGCAGCCAAGGCCAGGGTTATAATTCACCCCTCCACTTT.

The V call is TRBV2, the J call TRBJ1-5, with 7 bases aligning to TRBD1. This CDR3 has 14 residues. The trim removed 2 bases at V and 5 bases at J, leaving 3 bases unmatched. CDR1 SNHLY and CDR2 FYNNEI come from the germline V gene. This chain's CDR3 is CASSESGGDQPQHF. In DNA, the CDR3 is TGTGCCAGCAGTGAATCAGGGGGGGATCAGCCCCAGCATTTT.

The chain has TRBV9 and TRBJ1-1; TRBD1 agrees at 7 bases. The germline gives CDR1 SGDLS, CDR2 YYNGEE. This CDR3 spans 14 amino acids. The junction had 6 bases not matched to a gene; V was cut back by 7 bases and J by 0 bases. The CDR3: CASGRDRMNTEAFF. The CDR3 nucleotides are TGTGCCAGCGGCCGGGACAGAATGAACACTGAAGCTTTCTTT.